The rows below give T cell receptor beta chains drawn from one sample of a study of vaccination and CD4 T cells after COVID-19. TCRdb fed the PCR reads into MiXCR, producing one record per CDR3 protein. The table has 8,500 to 10,000 distinct CDR3 sequences, 50% to 65% seen once. No antigens are known for them. The specimen was CD4+ T cells from blood, cultured in vitro. These receptors originate from a human donor in good health. Both conserved end residues are trimmed from each CDR3. The listing skips clone size in some rows; elsewhere it reads once, few, many or a size class.

clone size | J gene | V gene | CDR3 protein
NA | TRBJ1-6 | TRBV20-1 | SARVGDNSPLH
NA | TRBJ2-3 | TRBV20-1 | SATRTGAQTDTQY
NA | TRBJ1-1 | TRBV6-2/TRBV6-3 | ASSYSPGLGNTEAF
NA | TRBJ2-5 | TRBV7-6 | ASSPLQTGFQETQY
NA | TRBJ2-7 | TRBV7-6 | ASSLGLSGRSYEQY
NA | TRBJ1-6 | TRBV6-1 | ASSSSHSPLH
NA | TRBJ1-5 | TRBV5-1 | ASSLGTNQPQH
NA | TRBJ1-1 | TRBV7-8 | ASSPVRGNTEAF
NA | TRBJ2-5 | TRBV10-1 | ASSGQYQETQY
NA | TRBJ1-5 | TRBV18 | ASSTGSQPQH
once | TRBJ2-3 | TRBV10-3 | AISEGGAPDTQY
once | TRBJ1-3 | TRBV19 | ASSKQGAGNTIY
NA | TRBJ1-1 | TRBV4-3 | ASSQDPQGPVGTEAF
NA | TRBJ2-7 | TRBV27 | ASGATGGLSYEQY
NA | TRBJ1-1 | TRBV7-7 | ASSPRDRGPYTEAF
few | TRBJ2-5 | TRBV6-5 | ASSYSSGVETQY
NA | TRBJ1-3 | TRBV20-1 | SASSADTIY
NA | TRBJ1-6 | TRBV27 | ASSFGQGSYNSPLH
NA | TRBJ1-2 | TRBV23-1 | ASSQSASERYGYT
NA | TRBJ2-5 | TRBV12-3/TRBV12-4 | ASSAGVGTQY
few | TRBJ1-1 | TRBV7-9 | ASRDTGMYTEAF
few | TRBJ1-5 | TRBV2 | ASVKGQGLGQPQH
NA | TRBJ2-7 | TRBV5-1 | ASSLALAGVLSYEQY
NA | TRBJ1-1 | TRBV12-3/TRBV12-4 | ASRSQSENTEAF
few | TRBJ2-2 | TRBV11-2 | ASRRPTTGELF
NA | TRBJ2-2 | TRBV6-1 | ASSEALNTGELF
once | TRBJ1-2 | TRBV7-8 | ASSLWGGYGYT
large | TRBJ2-7 | TRBV20-1 | SAAGENGYEQY
NA | TRBJ1-2 | TRBV20-1 | SAHFLAGQGVIDGYT
NA | TRBJ1-1 | TRBV2 | ASSGVTEAF
few | TRBJ1-1 | TRBV7-9 | ASSQVGGGEIEAF
NA | TRBJ1-2 | TRBV11-2 | ASSPLGRHSYGYT
NA | TRBJ1-2 | TRBV10-1 | ASSRDQYGYT
NA | TRBJ1-6 | TRBV6-2/TRBV6-3 | ASRGSGGYNSPLH
NA | TRBJ1-2 | TRBV20-1 | SAPRTGRQDGYT
few | TRBJ2-5 | TRBV7-6 | ASSGETQY
NA | TRBJ2-6 | TRBV20-1 | SASPRVSGANVLT
NA | TRBJ1-2 | TRBV7-2 | ASSLGWKNYGYT
NA | TRBJ2-3 | TRBV5-4 | ASRSSPLVGHTDTQY
NA | TRBJ1-2 | TRBV5-4 | ASSSRGQGSNT
NA | TRBJ1-6 | TRBV6-1 | ASSPGQYNSPLH
NA | TRBJ2-3 | TRBV19 | ASSSRTSGGSTDTQY
NA | TRBJ1-3 | TRBV20-1 | SASKTAGNTIY
NA | TRBJ2-7 | TRBV2 | ASSESDRAYEQY
NA | TRBJ1-5 | TRBV20-1 | SARPQGQGRSNQPQH
NA | TRBJ1-5 | TRBV7-2 | ASSALGGYSNQPQH
few | TRBJ1-5 | TRBV6-1 | ASSDRDRGDNQPQH
NA | TRBJ2-7 | TRBV6-2/TRBV6-3 | ASSYSTEQY